The 7 T cell receptor beta chains given below trace back to one sample, sequenced in a study of memory CD4+ T cells and cytomegalovirus serostatus (dated by TCRdb to the late 2010s). Library preparation was by the immunoSEQ multiplex PCR assay. Entries here come from immuneACCESS through TCRdb and include only in-frame sequences with V and J called. Some clones fail to appear in such tables; in the studies checked, an unresolved V gene covers under half of the shortfall, and the cause of the remainder is unknown. In all, the sample holds roughly 86,000 clones, and 75% to 90% of those were seen once. The ten largest clones take up around 3.6% of the sample. Single viable CD3+CD4+CD8-CD45RO+ cells were sorted as memory CD4+ T cells on a FACSAria II. Sequencing was performed on memory CD4+ T cells from blood. All receptors derive from an adult in good health and CMV-seropositive.

The chain is built from TRBV2 and TRBJ1-3; D is unclear. V was cut by 6 bases and J by 0 bases, with 9 bases left in between. There are 14 residues in the CDR3. The germline gives CDR1 SNHLY, CDR2 FYNNEI. This CDR3 is CASRADISGNTIYF. The CDR3 DNA sequence: TGTGCCAGCAGGGCTGACATCTCTGGAAACACCATATATTTT.

The chain uses TRBV5-1 and TRBJ2-3; 12 bases align to TRBD2. In germline, CDR1 is SGHRS, CDR2 YFSETQ. Trimming removed 4 bases from V and 4 bases from J; junction bases left unmatched: 7. The CDR3 is 16 residues long. Here the CDR3 reads CASSLQGLAGADTQYF. In DNA, the CDR3 is TGCGCCAGCAGCCTTCAGGGACTAGCGGGTGCAGATACGCAGTATTTT.

This clone appeared once. The chain links TRBV27 to TRBJ2-7, with 7 bases aligning to TRBD2. Germline V lookup: CDR1 MNHEY, CDR2 SMNVEV (reference sequence). Trimming cost V 5 bases and J 7 bases; bases outside gene matches: 17. This CDR3 is 16 amino acids long. In nucleotides, the CDR3 is TGTGCCAGCAGTCCGGGGGTCGCGAGCGGGGTGGGTGAGCAGTACTTC. This codes for CASSPGVASGVGEQYF.

The chain carries TRBV29-1 and TRBJ1-2; D perhaps matches TRBD1 (5 bases). CDR1 and CDR2 (germline): SQVTM, ANQGSEA. The CDR3 has 13 amino acids. Between the trimmed V and J ends, which lost 1 base and 7 bases, there was a span of 13 bases. The CDR3 reads CSVEAGGGSGYTF. The CDR3 coding sequence is TGCAGCGTTGAAGCTGGGGGGGGGTCTGGCTACACCTTC.

The chain has TRBV5-1 and TRBJ2-7; 7 positions agree with TRBD1. Germline-derived CDR1 and CDR2 are SGHRS and YFSETQ. This CDR3 has 14 amino acids. V was pared by 1 base and J by 3 bases, with 4 bases of the junction left unmatched. The CDR3 DNA reads TGCGCCAGCAGCTTGATGGGACAGCACTACGAGCAGTACTTC. This translates into CASSLMGQHYEQYF.

This chain links TRBV18 with TRBJ2-1; 12 bases line up with TRBD1. Unmatched junction bases numbered 10, after V lost 3 bases and J lost 7 bases. Germline-derived CDR1 and CDR2 are KGHSH and LQKENI. This CDR3 is built from 17 residues. CDR3 sequence: CASSPAGQGAFWNEQFF. DNA for the CDR3: TGTGCCAGCTCACCTGCGGGACAGGGGGCGTTCTGGAATGAGCAGTTCTTC. The entire variable domain, with the rest obtained from reference TRBV18 and TRBJ2-1, is as follows: NAGVMQNPRHLVRRRGQEARLRCSPMKGHSHVYWYRQLPEEGLKFMVYLQKENIIDESGMPKERFSAEFPKEGPSILRIQQVVRGDSAAYFCASSPAGQGAFWNEQFFGPGTRLTVL.

This sequence joins TRBV4-3 and TRBJ1-2; tentative D call: TRBD1 (5 bases). The CDR3 sequence is 13 residues long. Germline-derived CDR1 and CDR2 are LGHNA and YSLEER. Trimming took 1 base from V and 13 from J, leaving 16 bases between them. Here the CDR3 DNA reads TGCGCCAGCAGCCAAGCCCAGGGTTTTGAATCCACCTTC. Its protein is CASSQAQGFESTF.